This T cell receptor (beta chain) was captured in a study of T cells expressing NK-cell markers. The overall study: In sorted CD3+CD56+NKG2C+, CD3+CD56+NKG2C- and CD3+CD56-NKG2C+ T cells, TCR beta repertoires were obtained.

Study-level results: In a few donors, dominant clonotypes made up roughly 28.3-65% of CD3+CD56-NKG2C+ cells.

Germline-derived CDR1 and CDR2 are KGHSH and LQKENI. The CDR3 runs 13 residues. Scientists made TCR beta cDNA using 5'RACE template switching with UMIs. TCRdb reprocessed the 5' RACE reads and reports one entry per CDR3 protein, with no DNA. The sample holds some 500,000 distinct CDR3 sequences. On this clonotype itself: Its target is not known.

Source material: blood T cells: a sorted CD56 or NKG2C T cell subset, CD4+ or CD8+ T cells, or bulk PBMC T cells (not recorded which). This chain links TRBV18 with TRBJ2-5; the TCRdb call, TRBD1, lacks DNA for checking. This TCR derives from a woman aged 45-59 years in good health. CDR3 in amino acids: CASSRNRAETQYF.